This entry describes one T cell receptor (beta chain). Its antigen is not identified. These data are taken from a study of early T cells in non-severe SARS-CoV-2 infection. About the research overall: Sequencing targeted bulk RNA from unsorted whole blood, leaving chains unpaired.

Findings and caveats of the study: Anti-spike CD8 specificities were favored by VDJdb matching, whose results missed private and CD4 specificities.

Researchers tagged individual cDNA molecules with unique molecular identifiers. Via MiXCR, TCRdb re-called the 5' RACE reads, giving one row per CDR3 protein. The table lists roughly 46,000 distinct CDR3 sequences, about 7% of them singletons, with more than 4.5% in the top ten. Germline V gene data show CDR1 as SGHTA and CDR2 as FQGNSA. This CDR3 is 14 amino acids long. V lost 5 bases, J lost 3 bases, and 13 bases lay in between. The specimen was whole blood. V gene TRBV7-2 combines with J gene TRBJ1-1, with D possibly matching TRBD1 (5 bases). This TCR derives from an adult who was a healthcare worker with PCR-confirmed SARS-CoV-2 infection or an uninfected control (not recorded which). CDR3 nucleotide sequence: TGTGCCAGCAGCCCCACCCAGGGCTACACTGAAGCTTTCTTT. Encoded protein: CASSPTQGYTEAFF.